One and the same sample provided the 9 T cell receptor beta chains below, sequenced in a study of T cell changes during pregnancy in multiple sclerosis. Using immunoSEQ multiplex PCR, the repertoire was profiled, and TCRdb retains in-frame clones only, with some absent. There are 50,000 to 70,000 clones in the sample; roughly 92% occur only once, and more than 1.2% lies in the top ten. The specimen comprised peripheral blood, sampled in the second trimester of pregnancy. Receptor source: a female donor with multiple sclerosis, enrolled in a pregnancy study.

CDR3 residues: CASSPRSNEKLFF. The CDR3 DNA sequence: TGCGCCAGCAGCCCACGGAGTAATGAAAAACTGTTTTTT. This chain links TRBV4-3 with TRBJ1-4; D call uncertain. V was pared by 4 bases and J by 4 bases, with 7 bases between. CDR1 and CDR2 from the germline V gene are LGHNA and YSLEER. The CDR3 length is 13 residues.

V usage is TRBV5-5 and J usage is TRBJ2-7; 7 bases are a match to TRBD1. The germline V gene encodes CDR1 SGHKS and CDR2 YYEKEE (reference sequence). The V gene end was trimmed by 7 bases and the J gene end by 2 bases; junction bases not matched to a gene: 6. The CDR3 has 13 residues. The CDR3 DNA reads as TGTGCCAGCCGCAGGGGACAGACCTACGAGCAGTACTTC. Amino acids: CASRRGQTYEQYF.

The chain carries TRBV28 and TRBJ1-3, with 11 bases fitting TRBD1. Trimming cost V 5 bases and J 1 base; bases outside gene matches: 7. This CDR3 has 17 residues. CDR1 MDHEN and CDR2 SYDVKM come from the germline V gene. As DNA, the CDR3 is TGTGCCAGCAGTGCCCGCGGGACAGGGGGTTCTGGAAACACCATATATTTT. Translated: CASSARGTGGSGNTIYF.

The V call is TRBV29-1, the J call TRBJ2-3; D is unclear. V lost 0 bases to trimming and J lost 5 bases, with 9 bases between them. Per the germline V gene, CDR1 is SQVTM and CDR2 is ANQGSEA. CDR3 length equals 13 residues. This CDR3 reads CSVEEVGEDTQYF. DNA of the CDR3: TGCAGCGTTGAAGAAGTCGGTGAAGATACGCAGTATTTT.

CDR3 in amino acids: CSVGTGGLKLFF. Written as DNA, the CDR3 is TGCAGCGTAGGGACAGGGGGACTCAAACTGTTTTTT. The chain recombines TRBV29-1 with TRBJ1-4; 11 nucleotides line up with TRBD1. This CDR3 contains 12 residues. With V trimmed by 6 bases and J by 11 bases, 5 bases remained unmatched. Per germline, CDR1 SQVTM and CDR2 ANQGSEA.

CDR3 DNA: TGTGCCAGCAGTGAAGCGGGACTAGCGGGAGGCCGGTACGAGCAGTACTTC. Protein product: CASSEAGLAGGRYEQYF. The V call is TRBV2, the J call TRBJ2-7; 15 nucleotides line up with TRBD2. Trimming at V came to 0 bases and at J to 4 bases, leaving 4 bases not matched to a gene. The CDR3 runs 17 residues. The V gene's germline CDR1 is SNHLY and CDR2 FYNNEI.

V gene TRBV4-1 combines with J gene TRBJ2-7; 8 bases line up with TRBD1. The CDR3 has 15 amino acids. J gave up 7 bases and V 4 bases, and 12 bases lay outside the gene matches. Germline-derived CDR1 and CDR2 are MGHRA and YSYEKL. As DNA, the CDR3 is TGCGCCAGCAGCCCTGGACAGGGACACCCGAGAGAGCAGTACTTC. It is translated as CASSPGQGHPREQYF.

The table lists this clone with a count of one. The CDR3 protein is CASSISGTSGGRSSYNEQFF. The CDR3 nucleotides are TGTGCCAGTAGTATATCGGGGACTAGCGGAGGGCGGAGCTCCTACAATGAGCAGTTCTTC. The chain couples TRBV19 to TRBJ2-1; 11 bases map to TRBD2. Germline assignment: CDR1 LNHDA and CDR2 SQIVND (reference sequence). The trim removed 2 bases at V and 0 bases at J, leaving 12 bases unmatched. The CDR3 runs 20 residues. Combining the CDR3 with reference TRBV19 and TRBJ2-1 gives the whole variable domain DGGITQSPKYLFRKEGQNVTLSCEQNLNHDAMYWYRQDPGQGLRLIYYSQIVNDFQKGDIAEGYSVSREKKESFPLTVTSAQKNPTAFYLCASSISGTSGGRSSYNEQFFGPGTRLTVL.

This chain links TRBV5-1 with TRBJ2-3; the match to TRBD2 covers 11 bases. The germline V gene has CDR1 SGHRS and CDR2 YFSETQ. CDR3 length equals 15 residues. With 2 bases clipped from V and 7 bases from J, the junction kept 6 bases outside the gene matches. The CDR3 protein is CASSLLAGERNTQYF. As DNA, the CDR3 is TGCGCCAGCAGCTTACTAGCGGGAGAAAGAAATACGCAGTATTTT.